This passage covers 9 T cell receptor beta chains from one sample sequenced in a study of blood T cell repertoires in COVID-19 (dated by TCRdb to about 2020). Library method: the immunoSEQ multiplex PCR assay. TCRdb carries this immuneACCESS record with in-frame sequences only. Its versions omit some clonotypes, under half of them owing to an unresolved V gene in the studies checked, with the rest unexplained. Present in this sample are about 300,000 clones, roughly 91% of which were seen just once. The ten largest clones add up to 1.8% of the sample. The specimen sequenced was peripheral blood. These receptors were collected from a young woman with COVID-19, enrolled during active disease.

The chain joins TRBV9 to TRBJ2-1; 8 nucleotides line up with TRBD2. The trim removed 4 bases at V and 7 bases at J, leaving 7 bases unmatched. The CDR3 has 14 amino acids. CDR1 SGDLS and CDR2 YYNGEE come from the germline V gene. CDR3: CASSPYGGANEQFF. The CDR3 nucleotides read TGTGCCAGCAGCCCCTACGGGGGGGCTAATGAGCAGTTCTTC.

The chain combines TRBV7-2 with TRBJ2-1; D possibly corresponds to TRBD2 (6 bases). V shed 3 bases and J shed 4 bases, with 7 bases lying between them. Germline V gene lookup returns CDR1 SGHTA and CDR2 FQGNSA. This CDR3 region has 13 residues. DNA of the CDR3: TGTGCCAGCAGCTTCGGGACTTACAATGAGCAGTTCTTC. Encoded protein: CASSFGTYNEQFF.

The chain employs TRBV28 and TRBJ2-1, with D hard to call. CDR3 size: 15 residues. Germline CDR1 is MDHEN and CDR2 is SYDVKM. With 4 bases removed from V and 5 bases from J, the gap between germline ends came to 15 bases. For the CDR3, the DNA is TGTGCCAGCAGTTCCCGAGGCGCAAGGAACAATGAGCAGTTCTTC. Translated: CASSSRGARNNEQFF. Full variable domain (rest looked up from reference TRBV28 and TRBJ2-1): DVKVTQSSRYLVKRTGEKVFLECVQDMDHENMFWYRQDPGLGLRLIYFSYDVKMKEKGDIPEGYSVSREKKERFSLILESASTNQTSMYLCASSSRGARNNEQFFGPGTRLTVL.

This clone was counted once. V usage is TRBV7-2 and J usage is TRBJ1-4; D is perhaps TRBD1 (6 bases). V shed 3 bases and J shed 8 bases, with 13 bases lying between them. The CDR3 is 14 amino acids. Germline values: CDR1 SGHTA, CDR2 FQGNSA. CDR3 bases: TGTGCCAGCAGCTTTGGGGGGGGCCGGGAAAAACTGTTTTTT. Translation: CASSFGGGREKLFF.

The gene calls are TRBV19 and TRBJ1-1, with 9 bases identical to TRBD1. The CDR3 contains 14 residues. Losses at the gene ends were 7 bases for V and 5 bases for J; bases not matched to a gene: 8. Germline V gives CDR1 LNHDA, CDR2 SQIVND (reference sequence). The CDR3 protein is CASTKQGARTEAFF. The CDR3 nucleotides read TGTGCCAGTACCAAACAGGGGGCGCGGACTGAAGCTTTCTTT.

The rearrangement links TRBV25-1 to TRBJ2-1, with 7 bases aligning to TRBD1. Germline-derived CDR1 and CDR2 are MGHDK and SYGVNS. Germline trimming cut 6 bases from V and 0 bases from J; bases unmatched to any gene: 14. The CDR3 length is 18 residues. The CDR3 loop is CASRAGQAFRSSYNEQFF. The CDR3 nucleotides read TGTGCCAGCAGGGCAGGACAGGCCTTTAGGAGCTCCTACAATGAGCAGTTCTTC.

This clone was detected once. V gene TRBV18 combines with J gene TRBJ1-4; no firm D call. The CDR3 runs 16 residues. In germline, CDR1 is KGHSH, CDR2 LQKENI. Trimming took 3 bases from V and 0 from J, leaving 11 bases between them. The CDR3 sequence: CASSPLPGATNEKLFF. CDR3 nucleotides: TGTGCCAGCTCACCCCTACCGGGTGCAACTAATGAAAAACTGTTTTTT.

J is TRBJ2-2 and V is TRBV3-1 (or the pseudogene TRBV3-2); tentative D call: TRBD1 (5 bases). In germline, CDR1 is LGHDT, CDR2 YNNKEL (reference sequence). Trimming removed 3 bases at V and 7 bases at J, with 15 bases between. The CDR3 has 15 amino acids. The CDR3 DNA follows: TGTGCCAGCAGCCACGTTCTAGGGGCTGGCGGGGAGCTGTTTTTT. It translates to CASSHVLGAGGELFF.

In DNA form, the CDR3 reads TGTGCCAGCTCACCACCGGGACTTCCCGAGGGCTATGGCTACACCTTC. Protein sequence: CASSPPGLPEGYGYTF. The J gene is TRBJ1-2, the V gene TRBV18; a possible D gene is TRBD1 (5 bases). Germline lookup yields CDR1 KGHSH and CDR2 LQKENI. CDR3 length: 16 amino acids. Trimming shortened V by 0 bases and J by 4 bases, and 15 bases separated the two germline ends.